The rows below give T cell receptor beta chains drawn from one sample of a study of T cell responses to AZD1222 COVID-19 vaccine. Sequenced by immunoSEQ multiplex PCR; TCRdb stores in-frame clones only, minus some. The table lists about 140,000 clones, approximately 89% of them singletons, with approximately 4.5% in the top ten. The material sequenced was peripheral blood, taken on day 0 of AZD1222 vaccination. These receptors all come from an adult in good health. Both conserved end residues are part of each CDR3. A D gene is named only where the DNA matches it firmly. Size is omitted from some rows. Given values are once, few, many or a class for expanded clones.

.	TRBD1	TRBV6-5	TRBJ1-1	CASSVTGVGEAFF	TGTGCCAGCAGCGTCACAGGGGTAGGTGAAGCTTTCTTT
.	.	TRBV19	TRBJ2-7	CASSIDGGTREQYF	TGTGCCAGTAGTATTGACGGGGGAACCCGCGAGCAGTACTTC
.	TRBD1	TRBV10-2	TRBJ1-2	CASTGTGDYGYTF	TGCGCCAGCACTGGGACAGGAGACTATGGCTACACCTTC
.	.	TRBV6-5	TRBJ2-7	CASCRVGVPYEQYF	TGTGCCAGCTGTCGTGTGGGGGTCCCCTACGAGCAGTACTTC
.	.	TRBV30	TRBJ2-1	CAWSHGIGQFF	TGTGCCTGGAGTCACGGGATCGGGCAGTTCTTC
.	.	TRBV29-1	TRBJ1-1	CSALTNTEAFF	TGCAGCGCTCTAACAAACACTGAAGCTTTCTTT
.	.	TRBV4-1	TRBJ2-1	CASSQVNLYNEQFF	TGCGCCAGCAGCCAAGTTAACTTATACAATGAGCAGTTCTTC
.	.	TRBV11-2	TRBJ1-6	CASSSRFPQRTFPLHF	TGTGCCAGCAGTTCAAGGTTCCCCCAGCGGACTTTTCCCCTCCACTTT
.	TRBD2	TRBV11-2	TRBJ2-1	CASSFRWGGNNEQFF	TGTGCCAGCAGCTTTAGGTGGGGGGGTAACAATGAGCAGTTCTTC
once	TRBD2	TRBV9	TRBJ2-5	CASSVGGREETQYF	TGTGCCAGCAGCGTAGGAGGGAGGGAAGAGACCCAGTACTTC
.	.	TRBV11-2	TRBJ1-2	CASSLNRNYGYTF	TGTGCCAGCAGCTTAAACAGGAACTATGGCTACACCTTC
once	.	TRBV3-1/TRBV3-2	TRBJ1-5	CASSQDWGQPQHF	TGTGCCAGCAGCCAAGATTGGGGACAGCCCCAGCATTTT
.	TRBD2	TRBV4-1	TRBJ2-1	CASSPLAGGPFNEQFF	TGCGCCAGCAGCCCACTAGCGGGGGGGCCTTTTAATGAGCAGTTCTTC
.	.	TRBV21-1	TRBJ1-5	CASPKGRGGSNQPQHF	TGTGCCAGCCCTAAAGGGAGAGGGGGAAGCAATCAGCCCCAGCATTTT
.	.	TRBV19	TRBJ1-1	CASSSTLNTEAFF	TGTGCCAGTAGTTCGACACTGAACACTGAAGCTTTCTTT
.	.	TRBV2	TRBJ1-1	CASSQQQGRPEAFF	TGTGCCAGCAGTCAACAACAGGGAAGGCCTGAAGCTTTCTTT
.	TRBD2	TRBV15	TRBJ2-7	CATSTGRAGGYEQYF	TGTGCCACCAGCACAGGCCGAGCGGGAGGGTACGAGCAGTACTTC
.	TRBD1	TRBV5-1	TRBJ2-3	CASSWTGGGTDTQYF	TGCGCCAGCAGCTGGACAGGAGGAGGCACAGATACGCAGTATTTT
.	.	TRBV28	TRBJ1-1	CASSLRRDMNTEAFF	TGTGCCAGCAGTTTAAGGCGGGACATGAACACTGAAGCTTTCTTT
.	.	TRBV19	TRBJ1-5	CASKTESNSNQPQHF	TGTGCCAGTAAGACGGAGTCAAATAGCAATCAGCCCCAGCATTTT
.	.	TRBV25-1	TRBJ2-3	CASTEAGSGDTQYF	TGTGCCAGCACAGAGGCGGGGTCGGGAGATACGCAGTATTTT
once	.	TRBV20-1	TRBJ1-6	CSASPGNLNSPLHF	TGCAGTGCTAGTCCGGGCAATCTCAATTCACCCCTCCACTTT
.	.	TRBV2	TRBJ1-3	CASSGQTQYFSGNTIYF	TGTGCCAGCAGTGGACAGACCCAGTATTTCTCTGGAAACACCATATATTTT
.	TRBD1	TRBV5-1	TRBJ2-7	CASSLAPGQAAYEQYF	TGCGCCAGCAGCTTGGCCCCGGGACAGGCCGCCTACGAGCAGTACTTC
.	.	TRBV7-2	TRBJ1-1	CASSAQTGNTEAFF	TGTGCCAGCAGCGCCCAGACGGGGAACACTGAAGCTTTCTTT
.	.	TRBV21-1	TRBJ1-5	CASSKVGAGQPQHF	TGTGCCAGCAGCAAAGTCGGGGCCGGTCAGCCCCAGCATTTT
.	.	TRBV30	TRBJ1-5	CAWSPGLGQPQHF	TGTGCCTGGAGTCCGGGGTTGGGGCAGCCCCAGCATTTT
.	TRBD1	TRBV7-3	TRBJ1-2	CASSLMGGGLGYTF	TGTGCCAGCAGCTTAATGGGAGGGGGCCTTGGCTACACCTTC
.	.	TRBV3-1/TRBV3-2	TRBJ2-4	CASSQEPGGAKNIQYF	TGTGCCAGCAGCCAAGAACCTGGGGGGGCCAAAAACATTCAGTACTTC
.	TRBD1	TRBV4-1	TRBJ1-2	CASSQEPTGGYGYTF	TGCGCCAGCAGCCAAGAGCCGACAGGGGGCTATGGCTACACCTTC
.	.	TRBV6-5	TRBJ2-7	CASSRPSSSYEQYF	TGTGCCAGCAGTCGACCGTCGAGCTCCTACGAGCAGTACTTC
.	.	TRBV11-2	TRBJ1-1	CASSLDRREGSAFF	TGTGCCAGCAGCTTAGATCGGCGGGAGGGTTCGGCTTTCTTT
.	.	TRBV5-4	TRBJ2-1	CASSFILTANEQFF	TGTGCCAGCAGCTTCATATTGACGGCAAATGAGCAGTTCTTC
.	.	TRBV13	TRBJ1-1	CASSFNGGVGTEAFF	TGTGCCAGCAGCTTCAACGGGGGGGTTGGCACTGAAGCTTTCTTT
.	TRBD2	TRBV7-3	TRBJ2-2	CASSFLGGRAGNTGELFF	TGTGCCAGCAGCTTTTTGGGCGGGAGGGCCGGTAACACCGGGGAGCTGTTTTTT
.	.	TRBV6-5	TRBJ1-1	CASSQHTEAFF	TGTGCCAGCAGCCAACATACTGAAGCTTTCTTT
.	.	TRBV6-5	TRBJ2-5	CASSQFTFQETQYF	TGTGCCAGCAGTCAATTCACGTTCCAAGAGACCCAGTACTTC
.	.	TRBV18	TRBJ1-4	CASSGTGYEKLFF	TGTGCCAGCTCAGGTACAGGGTATGAAAAACTGTTTTTT
.	.	TRBV29-1	TRBJ1-5	CSVELLDSNQPQHF	TGCAGCGTTGAACTCCTTGATAGCAATCAGCCCCAGCATTTT
.	TRBD1	TRBV2	TRBJ1-2	CASRGTDRGYGYTF	TGTGCCAGCAGGGGGACCGACAGGGGGTATGGCTACACCTTC
.	TRBD1	TRBV5-1	TRBJ1-2	CASSLGQGNGYTF	TGCGCCAGCAGCTTGGGACAGGGTAACGGCTACACCTTC
.	TRBD1	TRBV2	TRBJ2-5	CASSEAQGAGETQYF	TGTGCCAGCAGTGAAGCGCAGGGGGCCGGAGAGACCCAGTACTTC
.	.	TRBV18	TRBJ2-5	CASSPAGLQETQYF	TGTGCCAGCTCACCGGCGGGACTGCAAGAGACCCAGTACTTC
once	TRBD2	TRBV5-6	TRBJ2-2	CASSRPGLAGGSGELFF	TGTGCCAGCAGTCGACCGGGACTAGCGGGGGGGTCAGGGGAGCTGTTTTTT
.	TRBD2	TRBV6-2/TRBV6-3	TRBJ2-5	CASSTTSGGAQETQYF	TGTGCCAGCAGTACAACTAGCGGGGGGGCCCAGGAGACCCAGTACTTC
.	.	TRBV6-2/TRBV6-3	TRBJ2-5	CASSTELGLGTQYF	TGTGCCAGCAGCACGGAACTAGGTCTTGGGACCCAGTACTTC
.	.	TRBV3-1/TRBV3-2	TRBJ1-2	CASSQGSGQNYGYTF	TGTGCCAGCAGCCAAGGGTCCGGACAAAACTATGGCTACACCTTC
.	.	TRBV5-1	TRBJ1-1	CASSRTQGTGTEAFF	TGCGCCAGCAGCCGTACGCAGGGGACGGGCACTGAAGCTTTCTTT
.	.	TRBV7-2	TRBJ1-6	CASSLTAVRNSPLHF	TGTGCCAGCAGCTTAACCGCCGTAAGGAATTCACCCCTCCACTTT
few	.	TRBV6-5	TRBJ2-7	CASSYSSGQAGGQYF	TGTGCCAGCAGTTACTCGAGTGGCCAGGCCGGCGGGCAGTACTTC
.	.	TRBV6-5	TRBJ2-1	CASRITRLSSNEQFF	TGTGCCAGCAGAATAACACGCCTTTCCAGCAATGAGCAGTTCTTC
.	.	TRBV15	TRBJ2-2	CATSRDKTGELFF	TGTGCCACCAGCAGAGATAAGACCGGGGAGCTGTTTTTT
.	.	TRBV2	TRBJ2-3	CASKGQSTDTQYF	TGTGCCAGCAAAGGACAGAGCACAGATACGCAGTATTTT
.	.	TRBV7-2	TRBJ2-3	CASSPPGGPSGTQYF	TGTGCCAGCAGCCCCCCTGGTGGGCCGTCTGGTACGCAGTATTTT
.	TRBD1	TRBV29-1	TRBJ1-2	CSVDGTGGVRYGYTF	TGCAGCGTTGATGGTACAGGGGGCGTTAGGTATGGCTACACCTTC
.	TRBD1	TRBV30	TRBJ1-2	CAWSGLQGVLIYGYTF	TGTGCCTGGAGTGGGCTGCAGGGGGTGCTGATCTATGGCTACACCTTC